This passage covers 30 T cell receptor beta chains from one sample sequenced in a study of T cell repertoires in cytomegalovirus infection. TCRdb called the reads again in MiXCR, with one record for every CDR3 protein. This table has 510,000 or so distinct CDR3 sequences, approximately 25% appearing once. Specimen: PBMCs. These receptors were collected from a human donor in good health (CMV status not recorded). Some clones in this sample may be carry-over from other donors' samples.

Details on this clonotype: This may arise from a read error, as a much more abundant clone is one base away. The rearrangement links TRBV7-9 to TRBJ1-2, with TRBD1 matching 9 bases. CDR3 length: 15 amino acids. J was trimmed by 7 bases and V by 7 bases; bases with no gene match: 13. The germline gives CDR1 SEHNR, CDR2 FQNEAQ (reference sequence). The CDR3 here is CASTLTSGQGRGYTF. Here the CDR3 DNA reads TGTGCCAGCACCCTAACCTCGGGACAGGGACGTGGCTACACCTTC.

This clonotype was detected many times. V usage is TRBV7-2 and J usage is TRBJ2-1; D could derive from TRBD1 or TRBD2 (5 bases each). V was cut by 5 bases and J by 8 bases, with 25 bases left in between. In germline, CDR1 is SGHTA, CDR2 FQGNSA. The length of the CDR3 is 17 residues. The CDR3 coding sequence is TGTGCCAGCAGCCCTGAGTACCCGGGACGATCCGGGGATGAGCAGTTCTTC. It is translated as CASSPEYPGRSGDEQFF.

This chain links TRBV27 with TRBJ1-5; D is perhaps TRBD1 (5 bases). This CDR3 has 14 residues. CDR1 MNHEY and CDR2 SMNVEV come from the germline V gene (reference sequence). V gave up 7 bases and J gave up 6 bases, with 16 bases separating them. The CDR3 region has the DNA TGTGCCAGCACCTCAAGGGTGGGGGGTCAGCCCCAGCATTTT. Its translation is CASTSRVGGQPQHF.

The table lists this clonotype with many counts. V gene TRBV7-2 combines with J gene TRBJ1-2; the match to TRBD1 covers 8 bases. The trim removed 1 base at V and 8 bases at J, leaving 6 bases unmatched. Germline V gene lookup returns CDR1 SGHTA and CDR2 FQGNSA. CDR3 length: 14 amino acids. For the CDR3, the DNA is TGTGCCAGCAGCTTAGACGGACAGGGATCCGGCTACACCTTC. This encodes CASSLDGQGSGYTF.

This clonotype was picked up one time. The genes are TRBV11-3 and TRBJ2-2; TRBD2 agrees at 11 bases. Germline-derived CDR1 and CDR2 are SGHNT and YENEEA. Losses at the gene ends were 5 bases for V and 8 bases for J; bases not matched to a gene: 16. This CDR3 is 18 amino acids long. CDR3 DNA: TGTGCCAGCAGCCACACACGAACCGGGACTAGCGGCAGTGGGGAGCTGTTTTTT. Translated: CASSHTRTGTSGSGELFF.

The chain uses TRBV6-2 or TRBV6-3 and TRBJ2-1, with no clear D. Germline assignment: CDR1 MNHEY and CDR2 SVGEGT. This CDR3 has 12 residues. The ends were cut back, 0 bases at V and 9 bases at J, with 6 bases in the middle. The DNA for the CDR3 is TGTGCCAGCAGTTACTCAGGGTTTGAGCAGTTCTTC. It is translated as CASSYSGFEQFF.

This clonotype has more than one count but fewer than ten. The V and J genes are TRBV28 and TRBJ2-3, with TRBD2 as a possible D gene (6 bases). This CDR3 has 16 amino acids. CDR1 MDHEN and CDR2 SYDVKM come from the germline V gene. V was shortened by 5 bases and J by 4 bases, with 19 bases between the two germline ends. CDR3: CASSLDPAGSSDTQYF. DNA for the CDR3: TGTGCCAGCAGTCTGGACCCGGCGGGGTCGTCAGATACGCAGTATTTT.

This clonotype was detected only a few times. The chain combines TRBV24-1 with TRBJ2-1; D gene ambiguous. Germline loops: CDR1 KGHDR, CDR2 SFDVKD. With 0 bases removed from V and 0 bases from J, the gap between germline ends came to 8 bases. The CDR3 is 16 amino acids. The CDR3 loop is CATSDLKESSYNEQFF. The CDR3 bases are TGTGCCACCAGTGATTTGAAGGAATCCTCCTACAATGAGCAGTTCTTC.

This clonotype showed up just a few times. This chain links TRBV7-2 with TRBJ1-6; D gene ambiguous. The V end lost 5 bases, the J end lost 6 bases, and 17 bases lay between the germline ends. CDR1 and CDR2 (germline): SGHTA, FQGNSA. The CDR3 has 16 residues. CDR3 nucleotide sequence: TGTGCCAGCAGCCGAGAACGGGGAAAGATTAATTCACCCCTCCACTTT. It codes for CASSRERGKINSPLHF.

This clonotype has just a few counts. The chain links TRBV12-3 or TRBV12-4 to TRBJ2-7, with TRBD2 as a possible D gene (5 bases). V was pared by 3 bases and J by 4 bases, with 13 bases between. The CDR3 is 14 residues long. The CDR3 is CASSFTQREYEQYF. The CDR3 DNA sequence: TGTGCCAGCAGTTTCACTCAAAGGGAGTACGAGCAGTACTTC.

This clonotype was seen repeatedly, ten times or more. This chain joins TRBV6-5 and TRBJ2-7, with 15 bases that match TRBD2. The V gene end was trimmed by 5 bases and the J gene end by 2 bases; junction bases not matched to a gene: 4. The CDR3 is 16 residues long. CDR1 and CDR2 (germline): MNHEY, SVGAGI. CDR3 loop: CASSPGLAGGTYEQYV. The CDR3 nucleotides read TGTGCCAGCAGTCCGGGACTAGCGGGAGGTACCTACGAGCAGTACGTC.

This chain joins TRBV6-1 and TRBJ2-3; 11 bases fit TRBD2. The germline V gene encodes CDR1 MNHNS and CDR2 SASEGT. This CDR3 has 16 residues. V lost 5 bases, J lost 1 base, and 5 bases stayed unmatched. The CDR3 DNA sequence: TGTGCCAGCAGTCACGGGACTAGCGGCCGCACAGATACGCAGTATTTT. Translated: CASSHGTSGRTDTQYF.

This clonotype was detected a few times. The CDR3 DNA reads as TGTGCCAGCAGCGACGGGGGGGGCGCGAACTATGGCTACACCTTC. Amino acid sequence: CASSDGGGANYGYTF. The chain is built from TRBV6-8 and TRBJ1-2, with a tentative D call TRBD1 (6 bases). Per the germline V gene, CDR1 is MNHGY and CDR2 is SAAAGT. Trimming took 6 bases from V and 2 from J, leaving 16 bases between them. The CDR3 is made up of 15 amino acids.

V and J are TRBV11-3 and TRBJ2-5, with TRBD2 matching over 8 bases. Germline V gene data show CDR1 as SGHNT and CDR2 as YENEEA. V dropped 1 base and J dropped 2; count of bases not matched to a gene: 6. The CDR3 has 16 residues. The CDR3 sequence is CASSLGWREVQETQYF. The DNA for the CDR3 is TGTGCCAGCAGCTTAGGTTGGCGGGAGGTACAAGAGACCCAGTACTTC.

By frequency in the sample, this clonotype is medium-sized. This sequence joins TRBV7-2 and TRBJ2-7; 8 bases fit TRBD1. CDR1 is SGHTA and CDR2 is FQGNSA in the germline V gene. V lost 8 bases and J lost 4; bases outside the gene matches: 13. The CDR3 consists of 15 residues. CDR3 region: CASGARQGSHYEQYF. The DNA of the CDR3 is TGTGCCAGCGGGGCAAGACAGGGGTCCCATTACGAGCAGTACTTC.

The DNA for the CDR3 is TGCGCCAGCAGCCACCCTACATGGGTCCAAGAGACCCAGTACTTC. Translated: CASSHPTWVQETQYF. The V call is TRBV4-1, the J call TRBJ2-5; no firm D call. The CDR3 is made up of 15 amino acids. Germline CDR1 reads MGHRA; CDR2 reads YSYEKL. Between the trimmed V and J ends, which lost 3 bases and 1 base, there was a span of 12 bases.

This clonotype was counted a few times. The V call is TRBV7-6, the J call TRBJ1-1; possibly TRBD1 for D (5 bases). The germline V gene encodes CDR1 SGHVS and CDR2 FNYEAQ. V was pared by 5 bases and J by 0 bases, with 10 bases between. There are 14 residues in the CDR3. CDR3 DNA sequence: TGTGCCAGCAGCCTCAGGGAAATGAACACTGAAGCTTTCTTT. This codes for CASSLREMNTEAFF.

A word on this clonotype: A much more abundant neighbour one base away suggests this may be a read error. The chain links TRBV7-6 to TRBJ1-4; weak D call: TRBD1 (6 bases). Germline CDR1 is SGHVS and CDR2 is FNYEAQ. This CDR3 contains 15 residues. The germline V and J ends were trimmed by 9 bases and 0 bases, with 14 bases remaining between them. The CDR3 coding sequence is TGTGCCAGGAAGGGACATTGGTCAACTAATGAAAAACTGTTTTTT. Amino acids: CARKGHWSTNEKLFF.

This clonotype was seen repeatedly, ten times or more. J is TRBJ2-1 and V is TRBV7-2; tentative D call: TRBD2 (6 bases). Trimming stripped 1 base from V and 6 bases from J, with 10 bases between. Germline values: CDR1 SGHTA, CDR2 FQGNSA. The CDR3 consists of 14 residues. The chain's CDR3 is CASSLDLLANEQFF. The DNA for the CDR3 is TGTGCCAGCAGCTTAGACTTACTAGCCAATGAGCAGTTCTTC. The complete variable domain, with remaining parts taken from reference TRBV7-2 and TRBJ2-1, reads GAGVSQSPSNKVTEKGKDVELRCDPISGHTALYWYRQSLGQGLEFLIYFQGNSAPDKSGLPSDRFSAERTGGSVSTLTIQRTQQEDSAVYLCASSLDLLANEQFFGPGTRLTVL.

The chain carries TRBV12-5 and TRBJ1-5; unclear D gene. Trimming took 4 bases from V and 7 from J, leaving 8 bases between them. Germline-derived CDR1 and CDR2 are LGHNT and FRNRAP. The CDR3 sequence is 12 residues long. The CDR3 nucleotides are TGTGCTAGTGGTTACCGCACCCAGCCCCAGCATTTT. Its protein is CASGYRTQPQHF.

At least ten counts were recorded for this clonotype. The chain recombines TRBV4-3 with TRBJ1-6; tentative D call: TRBD1 (5 bases). CDR3 length: 15 amino acids. Germline CDR1 LGHNA, CDR2 YSLEER. Deletions cut 0 bases from V and 10 bases from J, with 13 bases between. In DNA, the CDR3 is TGCGCCAGCAGCCAAGATACGGCGGGGCAATCACCCCTCCACTTT. Translated: CASSQDTAGQSPLHF.

The chain carries TRBV15 and TRBJ2-7; unclear D gene. The V end was cut by 0 bases, the J end by 4 bases, with 7 bases between. The CDR3 runs to 13 residues. CDR1 LNHNV and CDR2 YYDKDF come from the germline V gene (reference sequence). The CDR3 here is CATSRDGVYEQYV. The CDR3, as DNA: TGTGCCACCAGCAGAGATGGTGTTTACGAGCAGTACGTC.

The J gene is TRBJ2-7, the V gene TRBV6-5; 9 bases fit TRBD1. Germline V gene lookup returns CDR1 MNHEY and CDR2 SVGAGI. The CDR3 has 14 residues. The trim removed 7 bases at V and 3 bases at J, leaving 7 bases unmatched. The CDR3 nucleotides are TGTGCCAGCACTGCGGGACAGGGAAACTACGAGCAGTACTTC. It codes for CASTAGQGNYEQYF.

The chain has TRBV5-1 and TRBJ1-1; D is ambiguous. CDR3 size: 14 residues. Looked up from germline, CDR1 is SGHRS and CDR2 is YFSETQ. Deletions cut 3 bases from V and 6 bases from J, with 15 bases between. The DNA of the CDR3 is TGCGCCAGCAGCTCCATGGCTTCAGTAGCTGAAGCTTTCTTT. As protein: CASSSMASVAEAFF.

The CDR3 sequence is CSASQGRGGQETQYF. The DNA for the CDR3 is TGCAGTGCTAGCCAGGGCAGGGGAGGGCAAGAGACCCAGTACTTC. V gene TRBV20-1 combines with J gene TRBJ2-5, with a tentative D call TRBD2 (7 bases). Germline values: CDR1 DFQATT, CDR2 SNEGSKA (reference sequence). This CDR3 has 15 residues. Trimming left V 3 bases short and J 2 bases short, with 16 bases between.

A word on this clonotype: It may be a read error: a sequence one base away is much more abundant. V gene TRBV7-6 combines with J gene TRBJ2-1, with 11 nucleotides matching TRBD1. The CDR3 consists of 20 residues. CDR1 is SGHVS, CDR2 FNYEAQ, per germline. CDR3 sequence: CASTLEPGQGGPRSYNEQSF. The CDR3 DNA sequence: TGTGCCAGCACCCTAGAACCGGGACAGGGGGGCCCGAGGTCCTACAATGAGCAGTCCTTC.

This clonotype was counted a few times. V and J are TRBV6-1 and TRBJ2-7; tentative D call: TRBD2 (6 bases). This CDR3 contains 13 residues. CDR1 and CDR2 (germline): MNHNS, SASEGT. As DNA, the CDR3 is TGTGCTACGGCCCAGCGGGCTCCCTACGAGCAGTACTTC. Translating gives CATAQRAPYEQYF.

There are a few counts of this clonotype. This rearrangement joins TRBV2 to TRBJ1-5, with D uncertain. This CDR3 has 14 amino acids. The germline V and J ends were trimmed by 4 bases and 3 bases, with 10 bases remaining between them. In germline, CDR1 is SNHLY, CDR2 FYNNEI. CDR3: CASSGIQPNQPQHF. CDR3 DNA: TGTGCCAGCAGTGGTATCCAGCCCAATCAGCCCCAGCATTTT.

This clonotype occurred once. The chain's CDR3 is CASLEGTGAYEQYV. In DNA, the CDR3 is TGTGCCAGCCTCGAAGGGACAGGAGCCTACGAGCAGTACGTC. The rearrangement uses TRBV2 and TRBJ2-7; 8 nucleotides agree with TRBD1. There are 14 residues in the CDR3. V was clipped by 8 bases and J by 2 bases; unmatched bases: 8. Per the germline V gene, CDR1 is SNHLY and CDR2 is FYNNEI.

The chain links TRBV10-3 to TRBJ2-1, with D possibly being TRBD1 (6 bases). V was shortened by 8 bases and J by 8 bases, with 16 bases between the two germline ends. The CDR3 has 13 residues. Germline-derived CDR1 and CDR2 are ENHRY and SYGVKD. In nucleotides, the CDR3 is TGTGCCATCCGGAGAGGGGGTGAGGATGAGCAGTTCTTC. It yields the protein CAIRRGGEDEQFF.